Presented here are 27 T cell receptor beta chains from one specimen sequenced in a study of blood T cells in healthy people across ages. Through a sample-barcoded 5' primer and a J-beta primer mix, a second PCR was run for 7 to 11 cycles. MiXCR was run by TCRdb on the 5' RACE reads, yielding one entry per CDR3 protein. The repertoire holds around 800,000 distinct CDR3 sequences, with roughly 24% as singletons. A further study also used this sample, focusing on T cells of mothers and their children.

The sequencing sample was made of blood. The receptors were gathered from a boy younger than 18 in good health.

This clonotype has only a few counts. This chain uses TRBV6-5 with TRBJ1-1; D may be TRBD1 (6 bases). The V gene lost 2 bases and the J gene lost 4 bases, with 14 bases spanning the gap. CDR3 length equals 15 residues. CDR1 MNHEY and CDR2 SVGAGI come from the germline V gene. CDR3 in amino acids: CASSYGTGTGTEAFF. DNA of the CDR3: TGTGCCAGCAGTTACGGTACAGGGACGGGCACTGAAGCTTTCTTT.

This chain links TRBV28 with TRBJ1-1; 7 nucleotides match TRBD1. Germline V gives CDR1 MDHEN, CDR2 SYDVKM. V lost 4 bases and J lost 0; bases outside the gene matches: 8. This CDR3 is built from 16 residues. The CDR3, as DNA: TGTGCCAGCAGTTCCACAGGGGAGGGGATGAACACTGAAGCTTTCTTT. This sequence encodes CASSSTGEGMNTEAFF. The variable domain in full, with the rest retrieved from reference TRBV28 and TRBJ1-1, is DVKVTQSSRYLVKRTGEKVFLECVQDMDHENMFWYRQDPGLGLRLIYFSYDVKMKEKGDIPEGYSVSREKKERFSLILESASTNQTSMYLCASSSTGEGMNTEAFFGQGTRLTVV.

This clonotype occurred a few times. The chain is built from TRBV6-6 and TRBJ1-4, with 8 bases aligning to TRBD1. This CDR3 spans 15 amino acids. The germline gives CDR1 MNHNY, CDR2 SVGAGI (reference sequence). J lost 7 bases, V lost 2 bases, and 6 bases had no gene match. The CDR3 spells CASSYPRQGIEKLFF. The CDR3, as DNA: TGTGCCAGCAGTTACCCCCGACAGGGGATTGAAAAACTGTTTTTT.

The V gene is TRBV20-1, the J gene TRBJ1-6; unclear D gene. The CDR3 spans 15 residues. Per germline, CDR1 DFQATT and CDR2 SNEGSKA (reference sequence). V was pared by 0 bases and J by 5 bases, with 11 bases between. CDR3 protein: CSARDTQLHNSPLHF. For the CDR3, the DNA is TGCAGTGCTAGAGATACGCAGCTGCATAATTCACCCCTCCACTTT.

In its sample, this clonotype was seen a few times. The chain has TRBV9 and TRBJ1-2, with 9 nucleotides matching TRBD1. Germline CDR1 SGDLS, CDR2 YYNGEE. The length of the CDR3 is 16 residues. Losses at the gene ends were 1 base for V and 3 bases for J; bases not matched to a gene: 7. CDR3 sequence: CASSVHRTGGDYGYTF. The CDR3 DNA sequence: TGTGCCAGCAGCGTACACAGAACAGGGGGCGACTATGGCTACACCTTC.

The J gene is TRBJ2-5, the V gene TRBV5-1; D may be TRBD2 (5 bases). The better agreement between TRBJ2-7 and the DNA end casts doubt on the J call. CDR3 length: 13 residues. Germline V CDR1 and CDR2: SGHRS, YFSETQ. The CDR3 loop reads CASSLRTLYEQYF. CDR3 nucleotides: TGCGCCAGCAGCTTAAGGACTCTCTACGAGCAGTACTTC.

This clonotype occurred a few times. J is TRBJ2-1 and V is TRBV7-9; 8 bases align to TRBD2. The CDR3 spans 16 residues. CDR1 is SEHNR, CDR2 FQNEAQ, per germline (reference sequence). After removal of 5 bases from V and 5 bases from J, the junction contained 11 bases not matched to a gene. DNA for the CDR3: TGTGCCAGCAGCCTTCTGAGACTAGCGCAACACAATGAGCAGTTCTTC. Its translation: CASSLLRLAQHNEQFF.

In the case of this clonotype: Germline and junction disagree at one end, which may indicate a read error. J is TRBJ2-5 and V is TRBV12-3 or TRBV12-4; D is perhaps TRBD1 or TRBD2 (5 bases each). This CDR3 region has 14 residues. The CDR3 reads CASNPGSRWGTQCF. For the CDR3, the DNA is TGTGCCAGCAATCCGGGGAGTCGTTGGGGGACCCAGTGCTTC.

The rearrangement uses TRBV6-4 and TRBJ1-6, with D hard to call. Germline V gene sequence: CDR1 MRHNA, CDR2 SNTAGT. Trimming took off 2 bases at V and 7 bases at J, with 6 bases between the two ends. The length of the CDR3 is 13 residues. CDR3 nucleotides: TGTGCCAGCAGTGACGATGGAAATTCACCCCTCCACTTT. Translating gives CASSDDGNSPLHF.

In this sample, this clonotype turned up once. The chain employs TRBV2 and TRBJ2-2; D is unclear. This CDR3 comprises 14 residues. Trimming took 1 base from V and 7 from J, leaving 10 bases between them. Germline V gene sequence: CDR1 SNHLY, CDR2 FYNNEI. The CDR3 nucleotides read TGTGCCAGCAGTGAAGAGGTAGCTGGCGGGGAGCTGTTTTTT. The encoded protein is CASSEEVAGGELFF.

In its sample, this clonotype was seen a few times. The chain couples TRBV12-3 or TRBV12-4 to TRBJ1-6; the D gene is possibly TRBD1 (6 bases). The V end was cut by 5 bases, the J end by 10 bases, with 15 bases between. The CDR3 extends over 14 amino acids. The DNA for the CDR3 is TGTGCCAGCAGTCCACAGGGAACAGGATCACCCCTCCACTTT. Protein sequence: CASSPQGTGSPLHF.

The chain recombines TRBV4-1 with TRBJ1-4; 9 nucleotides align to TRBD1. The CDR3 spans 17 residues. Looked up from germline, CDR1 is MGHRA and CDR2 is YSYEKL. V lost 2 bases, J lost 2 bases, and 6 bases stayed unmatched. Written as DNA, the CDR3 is TGCGCCAGCAGCCAAAGGGACAGGGTTGTGACTAATGAAAAACTGTTTTTT. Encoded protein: CASSQRDRVVTNEKLFF.

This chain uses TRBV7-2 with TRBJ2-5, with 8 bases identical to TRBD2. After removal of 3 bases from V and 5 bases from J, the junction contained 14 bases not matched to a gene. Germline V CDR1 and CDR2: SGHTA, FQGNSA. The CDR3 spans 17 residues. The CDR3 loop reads CASSFNTGGGRWETQYF. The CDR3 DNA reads TGTGCCAGCAGCTTTAATACTGGCGGGGGGCGGTGGGAGACCCAGTACTTC.

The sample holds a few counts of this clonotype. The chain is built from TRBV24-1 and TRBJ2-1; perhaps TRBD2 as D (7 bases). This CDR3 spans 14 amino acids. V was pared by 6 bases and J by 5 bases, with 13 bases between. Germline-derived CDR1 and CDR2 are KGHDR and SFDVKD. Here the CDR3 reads CATSPGGLNNEQFF. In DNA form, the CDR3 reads TGTGCCACCAGTCCCGGGGGGCTGAACAATGAGCAGTTCTTC.

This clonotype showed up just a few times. CDR3 sequence reads: CASSYASHDREAFF. CDR3 DNA: TGTGCCAGCAGTTATGCCTCGCATGACAGGGAAGCTTTCTTT. The rearrangement uses TRBV12-3 or TRBV12-4 and TRBJ1-1; TRBD1 might be the D (6 bases). CDR3 length: 14 amino acids. Between the trimmed V and J ends, which lost 4 bases and 8 bases, there was a span of 17 bases.

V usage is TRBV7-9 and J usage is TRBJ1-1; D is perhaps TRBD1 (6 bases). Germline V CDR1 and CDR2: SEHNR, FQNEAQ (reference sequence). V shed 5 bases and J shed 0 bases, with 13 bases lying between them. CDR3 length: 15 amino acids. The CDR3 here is CASSLRGGLNTEAFF. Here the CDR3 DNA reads TGTGCCAGCAGCCTTCGGGGGGGGCTGAACACTGAAGCTTTCTTT. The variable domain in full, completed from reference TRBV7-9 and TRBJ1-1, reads DTGVSQNPRHKITKRGQNVTFRCDPISEHNRLYWYRQTLGQGPEFLTYFQNEAQLEKSRLLSDRFSAERPKGSFSTLEIQRTEQGDSAMYLCASSLRGGLNTEAFFGQGTRLTVV.

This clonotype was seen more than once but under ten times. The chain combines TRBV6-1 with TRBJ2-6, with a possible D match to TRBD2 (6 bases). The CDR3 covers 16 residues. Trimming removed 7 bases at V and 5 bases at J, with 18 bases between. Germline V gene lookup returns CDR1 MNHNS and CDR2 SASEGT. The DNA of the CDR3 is TGTGCCAGCAAGGTCCAAACTCGCGGGAGGGCCAACGTCCTGACTTTC. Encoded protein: CASKVQTRGRANVLTF.

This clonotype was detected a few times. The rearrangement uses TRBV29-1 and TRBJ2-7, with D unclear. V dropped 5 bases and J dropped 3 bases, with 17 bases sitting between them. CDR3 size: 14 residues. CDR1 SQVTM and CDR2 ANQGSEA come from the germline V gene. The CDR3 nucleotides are TGCAGCGTTCGGAGTCCCCCCCTCGGCTACGAGCAGTACTTC. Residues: CSVRSPPLGYEQYF.

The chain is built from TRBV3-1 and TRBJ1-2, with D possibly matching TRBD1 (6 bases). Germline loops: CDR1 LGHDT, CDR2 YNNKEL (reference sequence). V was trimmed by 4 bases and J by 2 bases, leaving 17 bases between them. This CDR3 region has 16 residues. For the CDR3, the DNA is TGTGCCAGCAGCCCTTTTAACAGGGTTAGGAACTATGGCTACACCTTC. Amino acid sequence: CASSPFNRVRNYGYTF.

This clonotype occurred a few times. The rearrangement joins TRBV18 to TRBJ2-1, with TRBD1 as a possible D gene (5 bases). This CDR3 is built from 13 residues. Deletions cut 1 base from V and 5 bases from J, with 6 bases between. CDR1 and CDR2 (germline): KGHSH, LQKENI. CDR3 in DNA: TGTGCCAGCTCACCACGACAGAACAATGAGCAGTTCTTC. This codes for CASSPRQNNEQFF.

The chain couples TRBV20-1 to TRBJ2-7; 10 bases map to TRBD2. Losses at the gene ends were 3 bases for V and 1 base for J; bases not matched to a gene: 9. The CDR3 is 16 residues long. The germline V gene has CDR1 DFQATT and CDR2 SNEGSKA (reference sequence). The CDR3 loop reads CSASSGGRSFSYEQYF. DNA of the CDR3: TGCAGTGCTAGTAGCGGGGGGCGCTCCTTTTCCTACGAGCAGTACTTC.

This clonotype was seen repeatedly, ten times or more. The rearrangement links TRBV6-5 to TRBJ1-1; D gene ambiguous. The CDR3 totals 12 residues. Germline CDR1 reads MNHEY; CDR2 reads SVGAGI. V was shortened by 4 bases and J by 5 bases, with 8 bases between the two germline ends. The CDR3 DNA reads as TGTGCCAGCAGTTCGCTGAGGACTGAAGCTTTCTTT. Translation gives CASSSLRTEAFF.

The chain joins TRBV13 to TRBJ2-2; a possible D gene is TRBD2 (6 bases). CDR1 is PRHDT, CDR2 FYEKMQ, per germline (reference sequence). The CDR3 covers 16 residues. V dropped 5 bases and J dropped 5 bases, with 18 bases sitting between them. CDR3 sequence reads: CASSLRHAGNTGELFF. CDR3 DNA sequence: TGTGCCAGCAGCCTACGACATGCGGGGAATACCGGGGAGCTGTTTTTT.

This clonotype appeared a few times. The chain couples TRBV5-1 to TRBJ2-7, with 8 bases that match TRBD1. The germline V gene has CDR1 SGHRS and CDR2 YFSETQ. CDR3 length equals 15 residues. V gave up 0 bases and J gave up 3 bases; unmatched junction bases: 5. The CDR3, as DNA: TGCGCCAGCAGCTTGGAGAGGACAGGGATCTACGAGCAGTACTTC. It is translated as CASSLERTGIYEQYF.

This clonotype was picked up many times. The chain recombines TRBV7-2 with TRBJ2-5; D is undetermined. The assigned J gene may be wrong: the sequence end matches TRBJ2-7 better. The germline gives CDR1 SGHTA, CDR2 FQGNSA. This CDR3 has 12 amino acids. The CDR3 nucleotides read TGTGCCAGCAGCCCCGTTCGGAACGAGCAGTACTTC. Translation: CASSPVRNEQYF.

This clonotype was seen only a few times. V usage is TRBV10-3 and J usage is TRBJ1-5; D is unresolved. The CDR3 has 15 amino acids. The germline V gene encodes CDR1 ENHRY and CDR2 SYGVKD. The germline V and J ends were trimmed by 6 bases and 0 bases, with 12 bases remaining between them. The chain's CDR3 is CAISHHLLSNQPQHF. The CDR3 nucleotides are TGTGCCATCAGCCACCACTTACTTAGCAATCAGCCCCAGCATTTT.

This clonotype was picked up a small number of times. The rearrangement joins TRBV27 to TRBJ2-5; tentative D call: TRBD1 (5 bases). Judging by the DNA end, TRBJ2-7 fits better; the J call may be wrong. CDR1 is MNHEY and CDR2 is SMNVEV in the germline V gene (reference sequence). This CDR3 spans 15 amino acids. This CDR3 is CASSLRVPIGNEQYF. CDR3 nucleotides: TGTGCCAGCAGTCTCAGGGTACCGATTGGAAACGAGCAGTACTTC.